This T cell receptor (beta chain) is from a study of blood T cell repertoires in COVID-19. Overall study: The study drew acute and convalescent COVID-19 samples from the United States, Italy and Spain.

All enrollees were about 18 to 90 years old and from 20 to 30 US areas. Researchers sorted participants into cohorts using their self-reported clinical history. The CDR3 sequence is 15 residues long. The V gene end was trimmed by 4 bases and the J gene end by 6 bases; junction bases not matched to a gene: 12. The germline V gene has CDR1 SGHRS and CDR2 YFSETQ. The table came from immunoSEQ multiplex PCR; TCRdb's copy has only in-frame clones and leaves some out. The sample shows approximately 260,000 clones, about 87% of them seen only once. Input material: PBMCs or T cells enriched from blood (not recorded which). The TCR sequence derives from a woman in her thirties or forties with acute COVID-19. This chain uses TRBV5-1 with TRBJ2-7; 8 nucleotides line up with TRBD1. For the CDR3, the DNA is TGCGCCAGCAGCCAAACCCCGGGACAGGTCACCGAGCAGTACTTC. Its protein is CASSQTPGQVTEQYF. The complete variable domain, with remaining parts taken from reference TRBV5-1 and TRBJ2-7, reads KAGVTQTPRYLIKTRGQQVTLSCSPISGHRSVSWYQQTPGQGLQFLFEYFSETQRNKGNFPGRFSGRQFSNSRSEMNVSTLELGDSALYLCASSQTPGQVTEQYFGPGTRLTVT.